A single T cell receptor beta chain is shown here with its context. Germline V gene lookup returns CDR1 SGHRS and CDR2 YFSETQ. Trimming shortened V by 0 bases and J by 4 bases, and 10 bases separated the two germline ends. This CDR3 is built from 15 residues. The entry originates in a study of blood T cell repertoires in COVID-19. Whole-study context: Some COVID-19 samples were acute and others convalescent; all came from the United States, Italy and Spain.

Original processing methods: Amplification of reference gene primers provided the estimated nucleated cell counts. Using immunoSEQ multiplex PCR, the repertoire was profiled, and TCRdb retains in-frame clones only, with some absent. V and J calls and clone size are copied from that table; D and trimming were computed from the DNA. The sample includes over 100,000 clones, approximately 81% of them seen just once. Sequencing used peripheral blood. This receptor was obtained from a woman aged 55-69 years with active or convalescent COVID-19. V usage is TRBV5-1 and J usage is TRBJ2-2, with D hard to call. CDR3: CASSLDYTLTGELFF. The CDR3 DNA sequence: TGCGCCAGCAGCTTGGATTACACCCTCACCGGGGAGCTGTTTTTT.